This T cell receptor (beta chain) was sequenced during a study of cytomegalovirus exposure and HLA in healthy donors. The PCR used 60 Vbeta and 13 Jbeta primers. Repertoires were generated with immunoSEQ multiplex PCR, while TCRdb's copy carries only in-frame clones and drops some. The table lists approximately 130,000 clones, around 73% of them singletons. The CDR3 sequence is 16 residues long. With V trimmed by 1 base and J by 2 bases, 3 bases remained unmatched. This clone was seen a handful of times. Its antigen is still unknown. Study results and limitations: Confirmation was obtained in vitro that a few CMV-associated chains are specific for CMV antigens.

The TCR comes from a human donor in good health. Source material: PBMCs. V is TRBV23-1 and J is TRBJ1-1; 11 bases line up with TRBD1. TRBV23-1 is flagged as an ORF with uncertain function. As DNA, the CDR3 is TGCGCCAGCAGTCAATTGGGACAGGGGGTTAACACTGAAGCTTTCTTT. It translates to CASSQLGQGVNTEAFF.